A selection of T cell receptor beta chains follows, all from one sample in a study of T cells after yellow fever vaccination. One entry per CDR3 protein results from TCRdb running MiXCR on the 5' RACE reads. The table has 300,000 or so distinct CDR3 sequences, 3% to 4.5% seen once. Sequences were derived from PBMCs, sampled 5 days after the yellow fever booster vaccination. The receptors were gathered from a man in his late teens or twenties who received the YFV17D yellow fever vaccine. CDR3s include the opening cysteine and the closing phenylalanine or tryptophan. Fields, in order: D gene, J gene, clone size, V gene, CDR3 protein, CDR3 DNA. A D gene is named only where the DNA matches it firmly. Not all rows give a size; the values are once, few, many and, for expanded clones, a class.

TRBD1	TRBJ1-2	few	TRBV7-2	CASSWGQEGDGYTF	TGTGCCAGCAGCTGGGGACAGGAGGGCGATGGCTACACCTTC
TRBD2	TRBJ2-5	many	TRBV29-1	CSVRGGGETQYF	TGCAGCGTCCGGGGGGGAGGAGAGACCCAGTACTTC
TRBD1	TRBJ2-5	NA	TRBV19	CASSTRGYQETQYF	TGTGCCAGTAGTACCAGGGGGTACCAAGAGACCCAGTACTTC
NA	TRBJ1-1	few	TRBV5-1	CASSLVHGGGTEAFF	TGCGCCAGCAGCTTGGTACACGGGGGCGGAACTGAAGCTTTCTTT
NA	TRBJ1-5	many	TRBV2	CASEGPGGRQPQHF	TGTGCCAGCGAAGGCCCTGGAGGGCGTCAGCCCCAGCATTTT
NA	TRBJ1-5	many	TRBV6-5	CASQQGGNQPQHF	TGTGCCAGCCAGCAGGGAGGCAATCAGCCCCAGCATTTT
TRBD1	TRBJ1-6	few	TRBV11-2	CASSPMGQRNSPLHF	TGTGCCAGCAGCCCGATGGGACAGCGGAATTCACCCCTCCACTTT
NA	TRBJ1-1	few	TRBV10-1	CASGENRVNTEAFF	TGCGCCAGCGGAGAGAACCGGGTCAACACTGAAGCTTTCTTT
TRBD1	TRBJ2-4	few	TRBV20-1	CSTGAGNIQYF	TGCAGTACAGGGGCGGGAAACATTCAGTACTTC
NA	TRBJ2-3	few	TRBV7-2	CASSSPGLSTDTQYF	TGTGCCAGCAGCTCCCCGGGTCTGAGCACAGATACGCAGTATTTT
NA	TRBJ2-3	NA	TRBV25-1	CASAASGGDTQYF	TGTGCCAGCGCAGCCAGCGGTGGGGATACGCAGTATTTT
NA	TRBJ1-4	NA	TRBV7-2	CASSLETGKLFF	TGTGCCAGCAGCCTTGAGACAGGCAAACTGTTTTTT
NA	TRBJ1-2	few	TRBV7-2	CASSPGRHYGYTF	TGTGCCAGCAGCCCGGGACGCCACTATGGCTACACCTTC
TRBD1	TRBJ2-2	few	TRBV6-5	CASSTGTGVGTGELFF	TGTGCCAGCAGCACCGGGACAGGGGTAGGCACCGGGGAGCTGTTTTTT
NA	TRBJ1-1	NA	TRBV6-1	CASGEIYRARTEAFF	TGTGCCAGCGGGGAAATCTACAGGGCTCGGACTGAAGCTTTCTTT
TRBD1	TRBJ2-4	many	TRBV5-1	CASSSGQELAKNIQYF	TGCGCCAGCAGCTCCGGACAGGAACTAGCCAAAAACATTCAGTACTTC
NA	TRBJ2-7	many	TRBV15	CATSDPPRSYEQYF	TGTGCCACCAGCGACCCGCCACGCTCCTACGAGCAGTACTTC
TRBD2	TRBJ2-1	NA	TRBV4-3	CASSHLPLAGGGNEQFF	TGCGCCAGCAGCCATCTGCCCCTAGCGGGGGGAGGCAATGAGCAGTTCTTC
TRBD1	TRBJ1-1	NA	TRBV5-1	CASSKDRGLGFGTEAFF	TGCGCCAGCAGCAAAGACAGGGGGCTTGGATTCGGCACTGAAGCTTTCTTT
TRBD2	TRBJ2-2	NA	TRBV7-2	CASSTGLAGAGELFF	TGTGCCAGCAGCACCGGACTAGCGGGGGCCGGGGAGCTGTTTTTT
NA	TRBJ1-1	many	TRBV5-5	CASSPGPLGNTEAFF	TGTGCCAGCAGCCCGGGTCCTCTGGGAAACACTGAAGCTTTCTTT
NA	TRBJ1-5	many	TRBV2	CASGTWGQPQHF	TGTGCCAGCGGGACTTGGGGCCAGCCCCAGCATTTT